This T cell receptor beta chain is from a study of beta chain features in type 1 diabetes. This clone was counted only a few times. Antigen unknown. Expressed TCRB transcripts were sequenced, since all the RNA that had been isolated was reverse transcribed. TCRdb's table, derived via immunoSEQ multiplex PCR, lists solely in-frame clones and lacks some. The sample holds fewer than 450,000 clones, about 13% seen once. V lost 4 bases to trimming and J lost 3 bases, with 13 bases between them. The CDR3 spans 14 residues. CDR1 and CDR2 (germline): SGHRS, YFSETQ. Findings and caveats of the study: At VDJ recombination sites, type 1 diabetes patients had fewer insertions and more deleted nucleotides. In cDNA sequencing, cells with high TCR expression could be over-represented. TCRB CDR3s from Type 1 diabetes patients were moderately but significantly shorter in all four CD4+ subsets.

Each sorted population was over 95% pure. Sequencing input: naive CD4+ T cells from blood. The source is a young woman with type 1 diabetes. The rearrangement joins TRBV5-1 to TRBJ2-5; perhaps TRBD1 as D (6 bases). The CDR3 nucleotides read TGCGCCAGCAGCCGGGACACAACCGAAGAGACCCAGTACTTC. Translation: CASSRDTTEETQYF.